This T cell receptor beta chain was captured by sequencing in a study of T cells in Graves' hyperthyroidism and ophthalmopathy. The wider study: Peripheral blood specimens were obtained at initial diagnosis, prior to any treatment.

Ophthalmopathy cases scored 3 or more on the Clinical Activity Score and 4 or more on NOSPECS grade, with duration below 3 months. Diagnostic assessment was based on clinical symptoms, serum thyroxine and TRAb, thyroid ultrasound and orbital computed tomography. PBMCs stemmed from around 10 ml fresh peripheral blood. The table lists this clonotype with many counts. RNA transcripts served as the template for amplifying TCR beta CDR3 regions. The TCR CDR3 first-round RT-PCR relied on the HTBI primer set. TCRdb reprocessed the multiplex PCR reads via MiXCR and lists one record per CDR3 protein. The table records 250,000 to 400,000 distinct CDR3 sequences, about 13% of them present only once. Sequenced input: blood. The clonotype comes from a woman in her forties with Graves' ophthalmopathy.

As DNA, the CDR3 is TGTGCCAGCAGCCCCCATAGCTCTAGCGGGAGCTACGAGCAGTACTTC. It codes for CASSPHSSSGSYEQYF. The V and J genes are TRBV28 and TRBJ2-7; 10 bases line up with TRBD2. This CDR3 is 16 amino acids long. V lost 6 bases, J lost 3 bases, and 11 bases stayed unmatched. Germline V gene data show CDR1 as MDHEN and CDR2 as SYDVKM.